These T cell receptor beta chains were read from a single sample in a study of blood T cell repertoires in COVID-19. Sequencing used immunoSEQ multiplex PCR; TCRdb keeps in-frame clones, though not all of them. Of roughly 280,000 clones listed, 75% to 90% are singletons. The sample was peripheral blood. These receptor sequences come from a man younger than 45 with active or convalescent COVID-19. The CDR3 runs from the conserved cysteine through the conserved F or W. The order of the fields is CDR3 length, V gene, D gene, J gene, clone size, CDR3 DNA, CDR3 protein. D genes are given only for firm matches. Some rows have no size entry. The others give once, few or many, or a class for an expanded clone.

15,TRBV6-5,TRBD1,TRBJ1-4,-,TGTGCCAGCAGTCTGGGGACAGGGGTTAATGAAAAACTGTTTTTT,CASSLGTGVNEKLFF
15,TRBV9,-,TRBJ1-1,-,TGTGCCAGCAGCGTAGGAGCGGGAGTGTTCACTGAAGCTTTCTTT,CASSVGAGVFTEAFF
16,TRBV20-1,-,TRBJ2-3,-,TGCAGTGCTAGTGGCGGCGGGGCGATGCGCACAGATACGCAGTATTTT,CSASGGGAMRTDTQYF
17,TRBV5-1,TRBD2,TRBJ2-3,-,TGCGCCAGCAGCCAGATTCAGAGTAGCGGGGTAGCAGATACGCAGTATTTT,CASSQIQSSGVADTQYF
17,TRBV5-1,TRBD2,TRBJ2-1,-,TGCGCCAGCAGCTTGGAAGCCGGGACTAGCTCCCGCGATGAGCAGTTCTTC,CASSLEAGTSSRDEQFF
15,TRBV19,-,TRBJ2-7,once,TGTGCCAGTAGTATAGTTGGCGGGGCTTCCTACGAGCAGTACTTC,CASSIVGGASYEQYF
16,TRBV9,-,TRBJ1-6,-,TGTGCCAGCAGCGTCGGAGGGTTGTCCTATAATTCACCCCTCCACTTT,CASSVGGLSYNSPLHF
16,TRBV4-2,-,TRBJ1-1,-,TGTGCCAGCAGCCATGCACTCCAACAGGGAAACACTGAAGCTTTCTTT,CASSHALQQGNTEAFF
14,TRBV6-6,-,TRBJ1-5,few,TGTGCCAGCAGTTACCCCGGGGGCAATCAGCCCCAGCATTTT,CASSYPGGNQPQHF
15,TRBV14,-,TRBJ1-6,once,TGTGCCAGCAGCCATCTTCGGGGGAATAATTCACCCCTCCACTTT,CASSHLRGNNSPLHF
15,TRBV27,TRBD1,TRBJ2-7,-,TGTGCCAGCAGTCGGGAAGGGACAGAGGCCTACGAGCAGTACTTC,CASSREGTEAYEQYF
19,TRBV19,TRBD2,TRBJ2-3,-,TGTGCCAGTAGTATAGGGCGAGTGGTTCGGGGGGGCCCAGGAGATACGCAGTATTTT,CASSIGRVVRGGPGDTQYF
14,TRBV9,-,TRBJ1-3,-,TGTGCCAGCAGCGTTGAGGGGGCTGGAAACACCATATATTTT,CASSVEGAGNTIYF
17,TRBV7-6,-,TRBJ1-1,once,TGTGCCAGCAGCTTATGGTTGGGGGAGGGAGAGAACACTGAAGCTTTCTTT,CASSLWLGEGENTEAFF
15,TRBV5-5,-,TRBJ2-2,-,TGTGCCAGCAGCTTCGGGGGGCGCAACACCGGGGAGCTGTTTTTT,CASSFGGRNTGELFF
14,TRBV5-1,-,TRBJ1-5,-,TGCGCCAGCAGCCCTGGGGGCGGCAATCAGCCCCAGCATTTT,CASSPGGGNQPQHF
19,TRBV29-1,TRBD1,TRBJ1-1,once,TGCAGCGTGGAAGGGACAGGGCGGGCCCTAGGCCTCGCGGAGACTGAAGCTTTCTTT,CSVEGTGRALGLAETEAFF
15,TRBV5-1,-,TRBJ2-1,-,TGCGCCAGCAGCCAGGCCGTCGGGGCCTACAATGAGCAGTTCTTC,CASSQAVGAYNEQFF
18,TRBV6-1,TRBD2,TRBJ2-2,-,TGTGCCAGCAGTGAAGGGACTAGCGGGGTTAAATTGACCGGGGAGCTGTTTTTT,CASSEGTSGVKLTGELFF
12,TRBV6-5,-,TRBJ2-7,once,TGTGCCAGCAGGGAGGTGGCCTACGAGCAGTACTTC,CASREVAYEQYF
12,TRBV2,-,TRBJ1-4,-,TGTGCCAGCCGCCAGACAAATGAAAAACTGTTTTTT,CASRQTNEKLFF
11,TRBV6-5,-,TRBJ2-2,-,TGTGCCAGCAGTCAAACCGGGGAGCTGTTTTTT,CASSQTGELFF
16,TRBV6-2/TRBV6-3,TRBD2,TRBJ2-5,-,TGTGCCAGCAGTGAGGGGACTAGGGGGTCATTGGTGACCCAGTACTTC,CASSEGTRGSLVTQYF
20,TRBV6-6,TRBD1,TRBJ1-1,-,TGTGCCAGCATTCGGGGCCGGGACAGGGTGTGGCGAGGGGGAAACACTGAAGCTTTCTTT,CASIRGRDRVWRGGNTEAFF
14,TRBV6-5,-,TRBJ1-4,-,TGTGCCAGCAGGAGCTCAGGGAAGCGAGAAAAACTGTTTTTT,CASRSSGKREKLFF
15,TRBV2,-,TRBJ2-3,-,TGTGCCAGCACCGGAGGCATGGCGGCTCAGGATACGCAGTATTTT,CASTGGMAAQDTQYF
14,TRBV5-1,-,TRBJ1-2,-,TGCGCCAGCAGCTTTGAGACAGCGAACTATGGCTACACCTTC,CASSFETANYGYTF
13,TRBV30,-,TRBJ1-5,few,TGTGCCTGCAAAGGACTTGGCAATCAGCCCCAGCATTTT,CACKGLGNQPQHF
15,TRBV27,-,TRBJ1-1,-,TGTGCCAGCAGTTTAGTAGTATCGGGATGGACTGAAGCTTTCTTT,CASSLVVSGWTEAFF
13,TRBV4-2,-,TRBJ2-1,-,TGTGCCAGCAGCCAGGCAATCTACAATGAGCAGTTCTTC,CASSQAIYNEQFF
16,TRBV5-6,TRBD1,TRBJ1-5,few,TGTGCCAGCAGTTCGAAGGTAAGGGGGCATGATCAGCCCCAGCATTTT,CASSSKVRGHDQPQHF
15,TRBV7-8,-,TRBJ1-4,-,TGTGCCAGCAACCCTTGGGGGGGGTCGAATGAAAAACTGTTTTTT,CASNPWGGSNEKLFF
11,TRBV9,TRBD1,TRBJ2-7,once,TGTGCCAGCAGCTCAGGGGGTGAGCAGTACTTC,CASSSGGEQYF
14,TRBV9,TRBD1,TRBJ2-7,-,TGTGCCAGCAGCGCGGACAGGGACTCCTACGAGCAGTACTTC,CASSADRDSYEQYF
14,TRBV18,TRBD2,TRBJ2-1,-,TGTGCCAGCTCAAACGGCGGGGGGGCCAATGAGCAGTTCTTC,CASSNGGGANEQFF
17,TRBV3-1/TRBV3-2,TRBD2,TRBJ2-2,-,TGTGCCAGCAGCCAAGATCCACTAGCGGGGGGCGCCGGGGAGCTGTTTTTT,CASSQDPLAGGAGELFF
15,TRBV9,-,TRBJ2-7,-,TGTGCCAGCAGCGTAGAACCAGGGAAAGCCTACGAGCAGTACTTC,CASSVEPGKAYEQYF
13,TRBV11-3,-,TRBJ2-1,-,TGTGCCAGCAGCTTATCGAGAAACAATGAGCAGTTCTTC,CASSLSRNNEQFF
18,TRBV4-2,TRBD2,TRBJ2-2,-,TGTGCCAGCAGCCAACCTTTAGCCTCTAGCGGGGGGGGCGGGGAGCTGTTTTTT,CASSQPLASSGGGGELFF
17,TRBV9,TRBD2,TRBJ2-7,-,TGTGCCAGCAGTCCTAGCGGGGGGGCCAGGAGCTCCTACGAGCAGTACTTC,CASSPSGGARSSYEQYF
14,TRBV6-5,-,TRBJ2-3,-,TGTGCAACCCCCGGGGTTTGGAGCACAGATACGCAGTATTTT,CATPGVWSTDTQYF
11,TRBV12-5,-,TRBJ2-1,few,TGTGCTAGTGGCCGGGACTTGGAGCGGTTCTTC,CASGRDLERFF
16,TRBV5-1,TRBD2,TRBJ2-3,-,TGCGCCAGCACCATATTAGCGGGGGCCTTCACAGATACGCAGTATTTT,CASTILAGAFTDTQYF
19,TRBV4-1,TRBD1,TRBJ1-2,-,TGCGCCAGCAGCCAAGTTAGGCAGGGGGCCCTGGGTCGGGGCTATGGCTACACCTTC,CASSQVRQGALGRGYGYTF
12,TRBV5-6,-,TRBJ1-2,few,TGTGCCAGCAGCTTGTCAGGGAATGGCTACACCTTC,CASSLSGNGYTF
13,TRBV2,TRBD1,TRBJ1-4,-,TGTGCCAGCCCCGGGACAGTTAATGAAAAACTGTTTTTT,CASPGTVNEKLFF
13,TRBV28,-,TRBJ1-2,-,TGTGCCAGCAAAGTCACAGGGAACTATGGCTACACCTTC,CASKVTGNYGYTF
15,TRBV19,TRBD1,TRBJ1-2,-,TGTGCCAGTAGCCCGTTTGACAGGGGAGGCTATGGCTACACCTTC,CASSPFDRGGYGYTF
13,TRBV19,-,TRBJ2-3,-,TGTGCCAGTAGGCGACAGGGCACAGATACGCAGTATTTT,CASRRQGTDTQYF